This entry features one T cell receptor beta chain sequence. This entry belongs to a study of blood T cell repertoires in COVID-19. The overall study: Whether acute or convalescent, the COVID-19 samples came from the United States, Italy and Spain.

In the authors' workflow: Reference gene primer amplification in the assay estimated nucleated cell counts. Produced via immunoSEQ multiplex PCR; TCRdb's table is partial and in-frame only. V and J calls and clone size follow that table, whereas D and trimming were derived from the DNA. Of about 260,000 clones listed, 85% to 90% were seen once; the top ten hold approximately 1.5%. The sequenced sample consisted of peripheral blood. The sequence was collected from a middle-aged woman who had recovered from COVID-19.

CDR3: CATLRADTQYF. The CDR3 DNA follows: TGTGCCACCCTGAGGGCAGATACGCAGTATTTT. The chain carries TRBV6-5 and TRBJ2-3, with D possibly matching TRBD2 (5 bases). Germline V CDR1 and CDR2: MNHEY, SVGAGI. This CDR3 spans 11 amino acids. V lost 10 bases and J 4 bases, leaving 9 bases between the germline ends.